The 23 T cell receptor beta chains presented below share a single source sample, sequenced in a study of spatial heterogeneity in lung cancer. The time point here: blood at routine non-recurrence follow-up after resection. Each CDR3 protein gets one entry after TCRdb re-called the 5' RACE reads with MiXCR. The profile shows over 85,000 distinct CDR3 sequences, roughly a fifth of them singletons. The sequences come from PBMCs, collected at follow-up. The receptors come from a male donor with early-stage non-small cell lung cancer.

This clonotype was observed once. The chain employs TRBV7-8 and TRBJ2-3; the D gene is possibly TRBD1 (6 bases). The V gene's germline CDR1 is SGHVS and CDR2 FQNEAQ. The CDR3 has 12 residues. Deletions cut 6 bases from V and 3 bases from J, with 7 bases between. CDR3 protein: CASRGQTDTQYF. CDR3 bases: TGTGCCAGCAGGGGACAAACAGATACGCAGTATTTT. The full variable domain, in which reference TRBV7-8 and TRBJ2-3 provide the parts outside the CDR3, is GAGVSQSPRYKVAKRGQDVALRCDPISGHVSLFWYQQALGQGPEFLTYFQNEAQLDKSGLPSDRFFAERPEGSVSTLKIQRTQQEDSAVYLCASRGQTDTQYFGPGTRLTVL.

This clonotype was recorded at least ten times. CDR3 nucleotides: TGTGCCAGTAGTCCCCGGGACCTGGCAGGGGATGAGCAGTTCTTC. This sequence encodes CASSPRDLAGDEQFF. The rearrangement joins TRBV19 to TRBJ2-1, with TRBD1 as a possible D gene (6 bases). V lost 5 bases and J 8 bases, leaving 19 bases between the germline ends. This CDR3 has 15 amino acids. Germline V lookup: CDR1 LNHDA, CDR2 SQIVND (reference sequence).

The chain links TRBV14 to TRBJ2-1; D might be TRBD2 (5 bases). The germline gives CDR1 SGHDN, CDR2 FVKESK. The CDR3 is made up of 13 amino acids. The V end lost 0 bases, the J end lost 12 bases, and 12 bases lay between the germline ends. The CDR3 region is CASSQDHRLPQFF. The DNA of the CDR3 is TGTGCCAGCAGCCAAGATCATCGACTACCGCAGTTCTTC.

This chain links TRBV29-1 with TRBJ2-3; TRBD2 matches 10 bases. The V gene's germline CDR1 is SQVTM and CDR2 ANQGSEA. V shed 4 bases, J shed 3 bases, and the junction held 13 bases outside the gene matches. This CDR3 spans 17 amino acids. Here the CDR3 DNA reads TGCAGCGTTGCCGGAGCGGGAGGGCGCGGGGGGACAGATACGCAGTATTTT. This sequence encodes CSVAGAGGRGGTDTQYF.

The chain employs TRBV7-9 and TRBJ2-3, with D tentatively TRBD2 (6 bases). CDR1 is SEHNR, CDR2 FQNEAQ, per germline (reference sequence). The CDR3 is made up of 16 amino acids. Deletions cut 0 bases from V and 2 bases from J, with 12 bases between. The CDR3, as DNA: TGTGCCAGCAGCTTAGCGCGGGACTCACTCACAGATACGCAGTATTTT. As protein: CASSLARDSLTDTQYF.

Only a few counts were recorded for this clonotype. The genes are TRBV6-5 and TRBJ1-1; D is ambiguous. The CDR3 length is 11 residues. Trimming removed 8 bases from V and 1 base from J, with 5 bases in between. Germline CDR1 is MNHEY and CDR2 is SVGAGI. CDR3 amino acids: CASLKNTEAFF. The CDR3 DNA reads as TGTGCCAGCTTAAAGAACACTGAAGCTTTCTTT.

V usage is TRBV12-3 or TRBV12-4 and J usage is TRBJ2-1; no clear D. The CDR3 is 13 amino acids. The germline V and J ends were trimmed by 2 bases and 8 bases, with 10 bases remaining between them. CDR3 bases: TGTGCCAGCAGTTTATTAGGTGGTTATGAGCAGTTCTTC. This translates into CASSLLGGYEQFF.

The sample holds a few counts of this clonotype. The CDR3 protein is CASSFQGGGTEAFF. CDR3 sequence (DNA): TGTGCCAGCAGCTTCCAGGGCGGTGGCACTGAAGCTTTCTTT. This chain uses TRBV7-2 with TRBJ1-1; weak D call: TRBD1 (5 bases). Germline CDR1 is SGHTA and CDR2 is FQGNSA. CDR3 size: 14 residues. The ends were cut back, 3 bases at V and 4 bases at J, with 12 bases in the middle. Full variable domain (outside the CDR3, taken from reference TRBV7-2 and TRBJ1-1): GAGVSQSPSNKVTEKGKDVELRCDPISGHTALYWYRQSLGQGLEFLIYFQGNSAPDKSGLPSDRFSAERTGGSVSTLTIQRTQQEDSAVYLCASSFQGGGTEAFFGQGTRLTVV.

The J gene is TRBJ2-1, the V gene TRBV20-1; D is undetermined. Per germline, CDR1 DFQATT and CDR2 SNEGSKA (reference sequence). CDR3 length equals 14 residues. Trimming shortened V by 4 bases and J by 0 bases, and 10 bases separated the two germline ends. The CDR3 nucleotides are TGCAGTGCTATTCCCAGCGACTCCTACAATGAGCAGTTCTTC. Its protein product is CSAIPSDSYNEQFF.

This clonotype appeared a few times. This chain uses TRBV24-1 with TRBJ2-1, with 11 bases fitting TRBD1. CDR3 size: 17 residues. Germline CDR1 is KGHDR and CDR2 is SFDVKD. J was trimmed by 1 base and V by 3 bases; bases with no gene match: 4. The CDR3 sequence: CATSDAGQGESYNEQFF. CDR3 nucleotides: TGTGCCACCAGTGATGCGGGACAGGGGGAATCCTACAATGAGCAGTTCTTC.

V usage is TRBV20-1 and J usage is TRBJ2-7; TRBD1 aligns across 8 bases. Trimming cost V 4 bases and J 0 bases; bases outside gene matches: 5. CDR3 length equals 14 residues. Germline CDR1 and CDR2: DFQATT and SNEGSKA (reference sequence). The CDR3 loop is CSAISQGASYEQYF. The DNA of the CDR3 is TGCAGTGCTATCAGCCAGGGGGCCTCCTACGAGCAGTACTTC.

This clonotype was counted between two and nine times. V is TRBV7-2 and J is TRBJ1-1; possible D gene TRBD1, 6 bases. Trimming stripped 5 bases from V and 0 bases from J, with 13 bases between. The CDR3 spans 15 residues. Germline assignment: CDR1 SGHTA and CDR2 FQGNSA. CDR3 sequence (DNA): TGTGCCAGCAGCCGTCGACAGGTGATGAACACTGAAGCTTTCTTT. Amino acids: CASSRRQVMNTEAFF.

The V gene is TRBV6-5, the J gene TRBJ2-7; TRBD2 agrees at 8 bases. V gave up 7 bases and J gave up 8 bases; unmatched junction bases: 10. Germline CDR1 and CDR2: MNHEY and SVGAGI. The CDR3 length is 13 residues. CDR3 nucleotide sequence: TGTGCCAGCAATTTTGCGGGAGGTTTCAAGCAGTACTTC. Protein sequence: CASNFAGGFKQYF.

This clonotype was counted many times. The DNA of the CDR3 is TGTGCCAGCAGTGGGACCTTCAGAAGTGATACGCAGTATTTT. Encoded protein: CASSGTFRSDTQYF. The V and J genes are TRBV7-2 and TRBJ2-3, with D perhaps given as TRBD1 or TRBD2 (5 bases each). In germline, CDR1 is SGHTA, CDR2 FQGNSA. CDR3 length: 14 residues. V lost 6 bases and J lost 6, with 16 bases in between.

This clonotype was observed a handful of times. The chain is built from TRBV20-1 and TRBJ2-2; TRBD1 aligns across 7 bases. The trim removed 5 bases at V and 4 bases at J, leaving 10 bases unmatched. CDR3 length: 15 amino acids. Germline values: CDR1 DFQATT, CDR2 SNEGSKA (reference sequence). CDR3 protein: CSAVNRGSSTGELFF. The CDR3 DNA sequence: TGCAGTGCTGTGAACAGGGGAAGTAGCACCGGGGAGCTGTTTTTT.

V and J are TRBV5-1 and TRBJ2-6; D gene unclear. The V and J ends lost 0 bases and 2 bases respectively, with 6 bases between them. The germline V gene has CDR1 SGHRS and CDR2 YFSETQ. This CDR3 has 15 amino acids. For the CDR3, the DNA is TGCGCCAGCAGCTTGGACTGGGCTGGGGCCAACGTCCTGACTTTC. This gives the protein CASSLDWAGANVLTF.

In this sample, this clonotype turned up many times. The rearrangement joins TRBV29-1 to TRBJ2-1, with D unresolved. Trimming cost V 8 bases and J 6 bases, with 11 bases left between them. There are 11 residues in the CDR3. Per the germline V gene, CDR1 is SQVTM and CDR2 is ANQGSEA. CDR3 nucleotide sequence: TGCAGCCCCATGAGAGGCAATGAGCAGTTCTTC. As protein: CSPMRGNEQFF.

The J gene is TRBJ2-1, the V gene TRBV11-1; 12 nucleotides match TRBD2. The CDR3 loop spans 16 amino acids. J was trimmed by 6 bases and V by 6 bases; bases with no gene match: 9. Germline-derived CDR1 and CDR2 are SGHAT and FQDESV (reference sequence). In DNA, the CDR3 is TGTGCCAGCAGTACCAGACTAGCGGGAGTCGGCAATGAGCAGTTCTTC. Translated, it gives CASSTRLAGVGNEQFF.

This clonotype was seen many times. The V gene is TRBV24-1, the J gene TRBJ2-2; 8 positions agree with TRBD1. Looked up from germline, CDR1 is KGHDR and CDR2 is SFDVKD. This CDR3 has 14 residues. V trimming: 7 bases; J trimming: 3 bases; junction bases outside the gene matches: 3. CDR3 in amino acids: CATSSTGDTGELFF. The CDR3 DNA is TGTGCCACCAGCTCGACAGGGGACACCGGGGAGCTGTTTTTT.

This clonotype was detected only a few times. V usage is TRBV4-3 and J usage is TRBJ2-7, with no clear D. With 6 bases removed from V and 4 bases from J, the gap between germline ends came to 10 bases. Per the germline V gene, CDR1 is LGHNA and CDR2 is YSLEER. The CDR3 is 12 amino acids. CDR3 sequence reads: CASSTDQYEQYV. Written as DNA, the CDR3 is TGCGCCAGCAGTACAGATCAATACGAGCAGTACGTC.

This clonotype was recorded many times. The V call is TRBV12-3 or TRBV12-4, the J call TRBJ2-1; the D gene is possibly TRBD2 (5 bases). V lost 8 bases and J 0 bases, leaving 8 bases between the germline ends. This CDR3 has 13 amino acids. The CDR3 region is CASGSSSYNEQFF. The DNA of the CDR3 is TGTGCCAGCGGGAGCAGCTCCTACAATGAGCAGTTCTTC.

The CDR3 coding sequence is TGTGCCAGCAGCGCCCAGGGTGGTAGCAATCAGCCCCAGCATTTT. Its translation is CASSAQGGSNQPQHF. The chain has TRBV9 and TRBJ1-5; D might be TRBD1 (5 bases). Trimming left V 3 bases short and J 0 bases short, with 10 bases between. CDR3 length: 15 amino acids. Germline assignment: CDR1 SGDLS and CDR2 YYNGEE. Complete variable domain (other parts from reference TRBV9 and TRBJ1-5): DSGVTQTPKHLITATGQRVTLRCSPRSGDLSVYWYQQSLDQGLQFLIQYYNGEERAKGNILERFSAQQFPDLHSELNLSSLELGDSALYFCASSAQGGSNQPQHFGDGTRLSIL.

This clonotype has ten or more counts. This chain links TRBV6-1 with TRBJ2-1; 15 bases align to TRBD2. Germline V gene sequence: CDR1 MNHNS, CDR2 SASEGT. J gave up 0 bases and V 4 bases, and 10 bases lay outside the gene matches. The CDR3 contains 20 residues. CDR3 coding DNA: TGTGCCAGCAGTGGCCCCTCCGGGACTAGCGGGGGGAGCTCCTACAATGAGCAGTTCTTC. As protein: CASSGPSGTSGGSSYNEQFF.